The entry below describes one TCR beta chain. Its specificity is unknown. These data originate in a study of beta chain features in type 1 diabetes. Across the study: All samples together contributed 85 million to 120 million sorted cells for examination.

Expressed TCRB transcripts were sequenced, since all the RNA that had been isolated was reverse transcribed. The read count averaged roughly 4 million across naive, central memory and regulatory T cell samples. The data were produced by immunoSEQ multiplex PCR, yet TCRdb's version contains in-frame clones alone and is incomplete. The table lists 200,000 to 300,000 clones, roughly 13% of them singletons. In germline, CDR1 is SGHTA, CDR2 FQGNSA. The ends lost 5 bases at V and 9 bases at J; junction bases unmatched: 10. The CDR3 sequence is 15 residues long. Markers CD45RO/CCR7/CD25/CD127/CD95/CD27 served to sort CD4+ naive, central memory, regulatory and stem cell-like memory cells. Regarding the study as a whole: VDJ junctions in type 1 diabetes patients carried more deletions and fewer insertions.

This receptor was taken from a woman in her thirties or forties in good health. This chain connects TRBV7-2 to TRBJ2-5; 12 bases agree with TRBD2. The material sequenced was naive CD4+ T cells from blood. The chain's CDR3 is CASSDVLAGGEAQYF. The CDR3 bases are TGTGCCAGCAGCGATGTACTAGCGGGGGGCGAAGCCCAGTACTTC.